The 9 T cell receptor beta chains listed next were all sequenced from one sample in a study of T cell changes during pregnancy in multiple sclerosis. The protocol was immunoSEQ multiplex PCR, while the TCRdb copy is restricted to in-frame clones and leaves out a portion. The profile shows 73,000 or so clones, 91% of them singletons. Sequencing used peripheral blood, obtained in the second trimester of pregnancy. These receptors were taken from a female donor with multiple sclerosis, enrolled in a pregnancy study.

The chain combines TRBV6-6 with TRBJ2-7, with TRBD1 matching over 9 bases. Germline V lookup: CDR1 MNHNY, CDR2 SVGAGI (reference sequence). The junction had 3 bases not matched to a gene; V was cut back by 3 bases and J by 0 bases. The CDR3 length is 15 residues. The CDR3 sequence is CASSYRGQGSYEQYF. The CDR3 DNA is TGTGCCAGCAGTTATAGGGGACAGGGCTCCTACGAGCAGTACTTC.

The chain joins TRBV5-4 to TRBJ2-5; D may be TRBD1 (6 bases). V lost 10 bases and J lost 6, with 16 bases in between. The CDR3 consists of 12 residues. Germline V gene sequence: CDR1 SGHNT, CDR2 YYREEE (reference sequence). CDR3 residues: CAAQEGVKTQYF. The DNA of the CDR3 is TGTGCCGCACAAGAGGGGGTGAAGACCCAGTACTTC.

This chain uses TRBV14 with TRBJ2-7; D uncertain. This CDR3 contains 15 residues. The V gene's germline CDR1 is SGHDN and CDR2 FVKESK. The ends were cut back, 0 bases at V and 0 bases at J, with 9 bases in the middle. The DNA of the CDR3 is TGTGCCAGCAGCCAAGAGGTCACTTTCTCCTACGAGCAGTACTTC. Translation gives CASSQEVTFSYEQYF. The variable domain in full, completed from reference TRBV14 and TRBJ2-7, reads EAGVTQFPSHSVIEKGQTVTLRCDPISGHDNLYWYRRVMGKEIKFLLHFVKESKQDESGMPNNRFLAERTGGTYSTLKVQPAELEDSGVYFCASSQEVTFSYEQYFGPGTRLTVT.

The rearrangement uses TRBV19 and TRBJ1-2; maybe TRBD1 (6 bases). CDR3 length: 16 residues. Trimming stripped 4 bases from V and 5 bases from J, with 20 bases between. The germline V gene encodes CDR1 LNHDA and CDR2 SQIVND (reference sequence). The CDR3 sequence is CASSRTQGILKYGYTF. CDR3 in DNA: TGTGCCAGTAGTAGGACACAGGGAATACTCAAATATGGCTACACCTTC.

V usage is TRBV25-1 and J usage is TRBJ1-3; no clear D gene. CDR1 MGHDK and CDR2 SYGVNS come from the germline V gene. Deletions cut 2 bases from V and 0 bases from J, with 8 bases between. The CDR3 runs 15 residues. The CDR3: CASSETGSSGNTIYF. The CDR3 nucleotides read TGTGCCAGCAGTGAAACGGGGTCCTCTGGAAACACCATATATTTT.

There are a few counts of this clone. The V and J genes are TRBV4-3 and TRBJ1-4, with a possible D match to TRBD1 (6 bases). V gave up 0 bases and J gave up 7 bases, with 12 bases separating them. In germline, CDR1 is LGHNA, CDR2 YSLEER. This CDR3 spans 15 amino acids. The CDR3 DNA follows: TGCGCCAGCAGCCAAGATGGCCAGGGGACTGAAAAACTGTTTTTT. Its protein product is CASSQDGQGTEKLFF.

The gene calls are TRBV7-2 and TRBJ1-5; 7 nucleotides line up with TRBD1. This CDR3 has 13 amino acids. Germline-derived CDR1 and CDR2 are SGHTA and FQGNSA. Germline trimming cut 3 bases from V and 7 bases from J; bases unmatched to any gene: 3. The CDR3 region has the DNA TGTGCCAGCAGCTTCCAACAGGGGCAGCCCCAGCATTTT. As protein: CASSFQQGQPQHF.

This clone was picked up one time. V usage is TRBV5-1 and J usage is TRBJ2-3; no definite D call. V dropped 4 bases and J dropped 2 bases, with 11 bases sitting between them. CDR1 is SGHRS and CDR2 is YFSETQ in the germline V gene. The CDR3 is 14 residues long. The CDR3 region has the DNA TGCGCCAGCAGCCAACACGAATTCACAGATACGCAGTATTTT. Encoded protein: CASSQHEFTDTQYF.

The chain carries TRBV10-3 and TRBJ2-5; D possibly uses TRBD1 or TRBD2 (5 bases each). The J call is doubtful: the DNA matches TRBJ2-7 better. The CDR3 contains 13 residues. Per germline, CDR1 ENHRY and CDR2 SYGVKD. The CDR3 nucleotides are TGTGCCATTGGGACCTCCGGGGACTACGAGCAGTACTTC. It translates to CAIGTSGDYEQYF.